The 17 T cell receptor beta chains reported below all come from one sample, sequenced in a study of CD8 T cells in ankylosing spondylitis. Study results and caveats: Among TCR beta sequences, a motif of roughly 8 highly homologous variants appeared characteristic of ankylosing spondylitis blood.

TCRdb reprocessed the 5' RACE reads with MiXCR, giving one entry per CDR3 protein. Among some 840,000 distinct CDR3 sequences listed, 12% were seen once. Their target antigens are unknown. Sequencing input: blood, either unsorted or a sorted T cell fraction (not recorded which). The receptors originated from a male donor with ankylosing spondylitis.

Ten or more counts support this clonotype. The chain employs TRBV29-1 and TRBJ1-1; 9 bases line up with TRBD1. Germline CDR1 reads SQVTM; CDR2 reads ANQGSEA. The CDR3 is 15 amino acids. V shed 6 bases, J shed 1 base, and the junction held 9 bases outside the gene matches. The CDR3 DNA follows: TGCAGCGTCTCTTGGACAGGGGCGCCGAACACTGAAGCTTTCTTT. Translated: CSVSWTGAPNTEAFF.

The V gene is TRBV11-2, the J gene TRBJ2-7, with 11 bases fitting TRBD2. Trimming took 11 bases from V and 4 from J; bases not matched to a gene: 7. Germline CDR1 reads SGHAT; CDR2 reads FQNNGV. The CDR3 is 13 residues long. The chain's CDR3 is CAAGTSGTYEQYF. CDR3 nucleotides: TGTGCCGCCGGGACTAGCGGAACTTACGAGCAGTACTTC. The full variable domain, in which reference TRBV11-2 and TRBJ2-7 provide the parts outside the CDR3, is EAGVAQSPRYKIIEKRQSVAFWCNPISGHATLYWYQQILGQGPKLLIQFQNNGVVDDSQLPKDRFSAERLKGVDSTLKIQPAKLEDSAVYLCAAGTSGTYEQYFGPGTRLTVT.

This clonotype was found a few times. One end of the junction fails to match germline, which may point to a read error. This chain uses TRBV7-7 with TRBJ2-2; D is ambiguous. Germline-derived CDR1 and CDR2 are SSHAT and FNYEAQ (reference sequence). CDR3 length equals 14 residues. The CDR3 protein is CASSPSLNTGELFF. CDR3 DNA: TGTGCTAGCAGTCCCAGCCTTAACACCGGGGAGCTGTTTTTT.

This clonotype has ten or more counts. CDR3 residues: CSVEGAGGKLTEAFF. As DNA, the CDR3 is TGCAGCGTTGAGGGGGCAGGGGGCAAGCTTACTGAAGCTTTCTTT. V gene TRBV29-1 combines with J gene TRBJ1-1, with 8 bases matching TRBD1. This CDR3 is built from 15 residues. After removal of 3 bases from V and 5 bases from J, the junction contained 11 bases not matched to a gene. Per germline, CDR1 SQVTM and CDR2 ANQGSEA.

This clonotype was counted between two and nine times. V is TRBV5-6 and J is TRBJ1-2; D gene unclear. Between the trimmed V and J ends, which lost 7 bases and 1 base, there was a span of 11 bases. The germline gives CDR1 SGHDT, CDR2 YYEEEE. CDR3 length: 13 residues. DNA for the CDR3: TGTGCCAGCGCCCGCCGAGTTAACTATGGCTACACCTTC. As protein: CASARRVNYGYTF.

The chain joins TRBV6-2 or TRBV6-3 to TRBJ1-1, with 7 nucleotides matching TRBD1. Germline V gives CDR1 MNHEY, CDR2 SVGEGT. The CDR3 contains 13 residues. J was trimmed by 4 bases and V by 4 bases; bases with no gene match: 3. CDR3: CASSWGQTTEAFF. CDR3 bases: TGTGCCAGCAGTTGGGGACAGACCACTGAAGCTTTCTTT.

This clonotype turned up a few times. The rearrangement links TRBV30 to TRBJ1-1; no firm D call. CDR1 is GTSNPN and CDR2 is SVGIG in the germline V gene (reference sequence). This CDR3 is built from 11 residues. V was trimmed by 4 bases and J by 6 bases, leaving 9 bases between them. CDR3 residues: CAWKSVAEAFF. The CDR3 region has the DNA TGTGCCTGGAAATCAGTGGCTGAAGCTTTCTTT.

This clonotype was detected only a few times. The chain is built from TRBV4-3 and TRBJ2-3, with 8 bases that match TRBD2. Germline values: CDR1 LGHNA, CDR2 YSLEER. CDR3 length: 18 amino acids. J was trimmed by 2 bases and V by 1 base; bases with no gene match: 11. CDR3 amino acids: CASSQVRKSGGPTDTQYF. The CDR3 bases are TGCGCCAGCAGCCAAGTTAGGAAGAGCGGGGGCCCCACAGATACGCAGTATTTT.

This chain uses TRBV18 with TRBJ1-1; the D is unclear. The CDR3 runs 15 residues. V was trimmed by 6 bases and J by 0 bases, leaving 14 bases between them. The germline V gene has CDR1 KGHSH and CDR2 LQKENI. CDR3 loop: CASSPAAGLNTEAFF. The DNA of the CDR3 is TGTGCCAGCTCCCCCGCGGCAGGATTGAACACTGAAGCTTTCTTT.

This clonotype occurred a few times. V gene TRBV29-1 combines with J gene TRBJ2-3, with TRBD2 matching 10 bases. J lost 4 bases, V lost 2 bases, and 3 bases had no gene match. The length of the CDR3 is 14 residues. Germline CDR1 reads SQVTM; CDR2 reads ANQGSEA. The CDR3 DNA reads TGCAGCGTTGAACCTAGCGGGAGTTCAGATACGCAGTATTTT. Amino acid sequence: CSVEPSGSSDTQYF.

This clonotype was seen ten or more times. The chain couples TRBV20-1 to TRBJ2-3; 11 bases fit TRBD2. Germline CDR1 DFQATT, CDR2 SNEGSKA (reference sequence). Trimming at V came to 5 bases and at J to 4 bases, leaving 11 bases not matched to a gene. This CDR3 spans 16 amino acids. DNA of the CDR3: TGCAGTGCTTCTCGACTAGCGGGGTATGCGCCAGATACGCAGTATTTT. This sequence encodes CSASRLAGYAPDTQYF.

The rearrangement uses TRBV20-1 and TRBJ2-7; 9 nucleotides align to TRBD2. The germline V gene encodes CDR1 DFQATT and CDR2 SNEGSKA (reference sequence). The CDR3 consists of 16 residues. V was pared by 0 bases and J by 0 bases, with 6 bases of the junction left unmatched. The CDR3: CSARDIASGDSYEQYF. As DNA, the CDR3 is TGCAGTGCTAGAGATATTGCTAGCGGGGACTCCTACGAGCAGTACTTC.

Ten or more counts support this clonotype. The chain has TRBV7-2 and TRBJ2-7; TRBD2 agrees at 8 bases. With 5 bases clipped from V and 5 bases from J, the junction kept 14 bases outside the gene matches. The CDR3 has 16 residues. Germline lookup yields CDR1 SGHTA and CDR2 FQGNSA. The CDR3 nucleotides read TGTGCCAGCAGCCTACAACGAGCAGGACTAGCACACGAGCAGTACTTC. This sequence encodes CASSLQRAGLAHEQYF.

This clonotype has a handful of counts. J is TRBJ2-1 and V is TRBV29-1; the match to TRBD2 covers 7 bases. J gave up 3 bases and V 5 bases, and 7 bases lay outside the gene matches. CDR1 is SQVTM, CDR2 ANQGSEA, per germline. This CDR3 has 14 amino acids. In DNA, the CDR3 is TGCAGCGTTCTTAGCGGGCACTTCTACAATGAGCAGTTCTTC. Its protein product is CSVLSGHFYNEQFF.

This clonotype appeared a few times. The chain couples TRBV6-2 or TRBV6-3 to TRBJ2-7; D gene ambiguous. The CDR3 is 15 residues long. Between the trimmed V and J ends, which lost 3 bases and 0 bases, there was a span of 12 bases. From germline, CDR1 is MNHEY and CDR2 SVGEGT. The CDR3 here is CASSYLLRSSYEQYF. In DNA, the CDR3 is TGTGCCAGCAGTTATTTACTTAGGAGCTCCTACGAGCAGTACTTC.

The chain couples TRBV30 to TRBJ1-2; TRBD1 aligns across 8 bases. CDR3 length: 13 residues. In germline, CDR1 is GTSNPN, CDR2 SVGIG (reference sequence). With 3 bases clipped from V and 3 bases from J, the junction kept 3 bases outside the gene matches. CDR3 DNA: TGTGCCTGGAGGGGGACAGGATACTATGGCTACACCTTC. Translating it yields CAWRGTGYYGYTF.

Only a few counts were recorded for this clonotype. The rearrangement uses TRBV24-1 and TRBJ1-2; D gene uncertain. There are 15 residues in the CDR3. The germline V and J ends were trimmed by 3 bases and 4 bases, with 14 bases remaining between them. Germline V gene sequence: CDR1 KGHDR, CDR2 SFDVKD. The CDR3, as DNA: TGTGCCACCAGTGATCCCGGGAGGTTGGCCTATGGCTACACCTTC. Residues: CATSDPGRLAYGYTF.